The sequence of this T cell receptor beta chain was determined in a study of blood T cell repertoires in COVID-19 (dated by TCRdb to the early 2020s). In the study overall: Samples from collaborators originated in the United States, Italy and Spain and spanned both the acute and convalescent phases of COVID-19. The prospective study material was composed of cDNA or gDNA derived from T cells, B-cell-depleted T cells, or PBMCs. The dataset comprised deeply sampled blood TCRbeta repertoires from subjects exposed to, actively infected with, or recovered from COVID-19. The repertoires were released in a freely available public database meant as a resource for research on the immune response to SARS-CoV-2. Samples came from the ongoing ImmuneRACE study (first 160 participants) plus 1,254 subjects from 6 global collaborators. The sample metadata nearly always contained a de-identified subject ID, COVID-19 status, age in years and sex. Where HLA class I and class II types were available, the types were taken from metadata supplied by the sample provider, not from assay-based typing.

After removal of 5 bases from V and 4 bases from J, the junction retains 10 bases not matched to a gene. The germline V gene encodes CDR1 MDHEN and CDR2 SYDVKM. The CDR3 runs 15 amino acids, cysteine and phenylalanine included. This entry keeps only the CDR3 DNA: 45 bases, framed from base 1. One collaborating source in Seattle enrolled patients while the patients were actively infected and followed the patients over time throughout the course of disease. The collaborating institutions used their own protocols to collect whole blood in K2EDTA tubes. For TCRbeta analysis, collaborator samples were shipped as frozen whole blood, as isolated PBMCs, or as DNA extracted from either sample type. TCRbeta CDR3 regions were amplified from genomic DNA using the immunoSEQ Assay, a bias-controlled multiplex PCR. On the authors' methods: The number of nucleated cells in each sample was estimated from the amplification of reference gene primers within the assay. Sequence reads were collapsed and filtered to measure the absolute abundance of every unique TCRbeta CDR3 rearrangement. For each sample, productive Simpson clonality was calculated as the square root of Simpson's diversity index over productive rearrangements. Not all clones reach the TCRdb copy of this immuneACCESS table, which keeps in-frame sequences only. Checked studies attribute under half of the gap to unresolved V genes and leave the rest unexplained. V and J calls and clone size are copied from that table; D and trimming were computed from the DNA. The sample includes 70,000 to 90,000 clones, with 75% to 90% observed a single time. Together, the top ten hold about 6% of the sample.

As regards this clone: Its antigen has not been determined. Within one base of it there is no much larger clone, and no base qualities were kept.

General findings and caveats noted by the study authors: The quantity of clinical and demographic metadata differed by source and by participant and was supplied without curation.

The sample was peripheral blood. This receptor was taken from a man older than 75 with COVID-19, enrolled during active disease. The V and J segments used are TRBV28 and TRBJ2-5; TRBD1 lines up with 7 middle nucleotides. This receptor carries the CDR3 CASSPTGRFPETQYF. The DNA sequence is as follows: TGTGCCAGCAGTCCGACAGGGCGATTCCCAGAGACCCAGTACTTC.